A single sample gave rise to the 8 T cell receptor beta chains below, sequenced in a study of cytomegalovirus exposure and HLA in healthy donors. Primers: 60 Vbeta forward and 13 Jbeta reverse. Sequenced by immunoSEQ multiplex PCR; TCRdb stores in-frame clones only, minus some. This table has 85,000 to 120,000 clones, roughly 83% appearing once. The sample comprised PBMCs. The source of these receptors is a man aged 40-49 years in good health and CMV-seronegative.

The chain carries TRBV21-1 and TRBJ2-1; the D call TRBD2 from the table was never checked on the DNA. TRBV21-1 is termed a pseudogene. The CDR3 is 18 amino acids. The CDR3 DNA follows: TGTGCCAGCAGCACACGGACTAGCGGGTGTTATTCCTACAATGAGCAGTTCTTC. This gives the protein CASSTRTSGCYSYNEQFF.

This chain uses TRBV5-4 with TRBJ2-3; 13 bases align to TRBD2. Unmatched junction bases numbered 8, after V lost 0 bases and J lost 1 base. The CDR3 spans 19 residues. Germline assignment: CDR1 SGHNT and CDR2 YYREEE (reference sequence). CDR3 bases: TGTGCCAGCAGCTTGGACCCGACTAGCGGGGGGTGGGGCACAGATACGCAGTATTTT. Its translation: CASSLDPTSGGWGTDTQYF.

This clone was found once. This sample also contains other DNA sequences that code for the same CDR3. J is TRBJ1-2 and V is TRBV5-1; D is uncertain. Germline CDR1 SGHRS, CDR2 YFSETQ. CDR3 length: 15 residues. V lost 2 bases and J lost 2, with 13 bases in between. The CDR3 reads CASSFSGTVNYGYTF. The CDR3 coding sequence is TGCGCCAGCAGCTTCTCCGGAACAGTCAACTATGGCTACACCTTC. Using reference TRBV5-1 and TRBJ1-2 for the parts outside the CDR3, the full variable domain is KAGVTQTPRYLIKTRGQQVTLSCSPISGHRSVSWYQQTPGQGLQFLFEYFSETQRNKGNFPGRFSGRQFSNSRSEMNVSTLELGDSALYLCASSFSGTVNYGYTFGSGTRLTVV.

This rearrangement joins TRBV4-3 to TRBJ2-5; TRBD2 might be the D (6 bases). Trimming pared 3 bases from V and 2 bases from J, leaving 10 bases between. The CDR3 loop spans 14 amino acids. The V gene's germline CDR1 is LGHNA and CDR2 YSLEER. CDR3: CASSQGTGQETQYF. The CDR3 DNA follows: TGCGCCAGCAGCCAGGGGACTGGGCAAGAGACCCAGTACTTC.

The sample holds a few counts of this clone. The chain couples TRBV2 to TRBJ1-2, with D uncertain. The ends were cut back, 4 bases at V and 5 bases at J, with 8 bases in the middle. The CDR3 spans 12 residues. The germline V gene has CDR1 SNHLY and CDR2 FYNNEI. Here the CDR3 DNA reads TGTGCCAGCAGTGCGAGTGAATATGGCTACACCTTC. This sequence encodes CASSASEYGYTF.

The chain is built from TRBV25-1 and TRBJ1-3; tentative D call: TRBD1 (6 bases). V was trimmed by 2 bases and J by 0 bases, leaving 11 bases between them. The CDR3 extends over 16 amino acids. Germline loops: CDR1 MGHDK, CDR2 SYGVNS. CDR3 sequence reads: CASSESLGASGNTIYF. The CDR3 DNA sequence: TGTGCCAGCAGTGAAAGTCTGGGGGCCTCTGGAAACACCATATATTTT.

The chain employs TRBV4-3 and TRBJ1-4, with TRBD1 as a possible D gene (5 bases). V dropped 1 base and J dropped 1 base, with 22 bases sitting between them. The CDR3 sequence is 20 residues long. CDR1 is LGHNA and CDR2 is YSLEER in the germline V gene. CDR3 region: CASSQVVKGQGFRTNEKLFF. In DNA form, the CDR3 reads TGCGCCAGCAGCCAAGTAGTCAAGGGGCAGGGTTTTCGAACTAATGAAAAACTGTTTTTT.

The chain links TRBV30 to TRBJ2-2; 7 bases agree with TRBD1. J lost 5 bases, V lost 4 bases, and 7 bases had no gene match. Germline V gene sequence: CDR1 GTSNPN, CDR2 SVGIG (reference sequence). There are 14 residues in the CDR3. CDR3 residues: CAWNRGSVTGELFF. In DNA form, the CDR3 reads TGTGCCTGGAACAGGGGTAGCGTAACCGGGGAGCTGTTTTTT.